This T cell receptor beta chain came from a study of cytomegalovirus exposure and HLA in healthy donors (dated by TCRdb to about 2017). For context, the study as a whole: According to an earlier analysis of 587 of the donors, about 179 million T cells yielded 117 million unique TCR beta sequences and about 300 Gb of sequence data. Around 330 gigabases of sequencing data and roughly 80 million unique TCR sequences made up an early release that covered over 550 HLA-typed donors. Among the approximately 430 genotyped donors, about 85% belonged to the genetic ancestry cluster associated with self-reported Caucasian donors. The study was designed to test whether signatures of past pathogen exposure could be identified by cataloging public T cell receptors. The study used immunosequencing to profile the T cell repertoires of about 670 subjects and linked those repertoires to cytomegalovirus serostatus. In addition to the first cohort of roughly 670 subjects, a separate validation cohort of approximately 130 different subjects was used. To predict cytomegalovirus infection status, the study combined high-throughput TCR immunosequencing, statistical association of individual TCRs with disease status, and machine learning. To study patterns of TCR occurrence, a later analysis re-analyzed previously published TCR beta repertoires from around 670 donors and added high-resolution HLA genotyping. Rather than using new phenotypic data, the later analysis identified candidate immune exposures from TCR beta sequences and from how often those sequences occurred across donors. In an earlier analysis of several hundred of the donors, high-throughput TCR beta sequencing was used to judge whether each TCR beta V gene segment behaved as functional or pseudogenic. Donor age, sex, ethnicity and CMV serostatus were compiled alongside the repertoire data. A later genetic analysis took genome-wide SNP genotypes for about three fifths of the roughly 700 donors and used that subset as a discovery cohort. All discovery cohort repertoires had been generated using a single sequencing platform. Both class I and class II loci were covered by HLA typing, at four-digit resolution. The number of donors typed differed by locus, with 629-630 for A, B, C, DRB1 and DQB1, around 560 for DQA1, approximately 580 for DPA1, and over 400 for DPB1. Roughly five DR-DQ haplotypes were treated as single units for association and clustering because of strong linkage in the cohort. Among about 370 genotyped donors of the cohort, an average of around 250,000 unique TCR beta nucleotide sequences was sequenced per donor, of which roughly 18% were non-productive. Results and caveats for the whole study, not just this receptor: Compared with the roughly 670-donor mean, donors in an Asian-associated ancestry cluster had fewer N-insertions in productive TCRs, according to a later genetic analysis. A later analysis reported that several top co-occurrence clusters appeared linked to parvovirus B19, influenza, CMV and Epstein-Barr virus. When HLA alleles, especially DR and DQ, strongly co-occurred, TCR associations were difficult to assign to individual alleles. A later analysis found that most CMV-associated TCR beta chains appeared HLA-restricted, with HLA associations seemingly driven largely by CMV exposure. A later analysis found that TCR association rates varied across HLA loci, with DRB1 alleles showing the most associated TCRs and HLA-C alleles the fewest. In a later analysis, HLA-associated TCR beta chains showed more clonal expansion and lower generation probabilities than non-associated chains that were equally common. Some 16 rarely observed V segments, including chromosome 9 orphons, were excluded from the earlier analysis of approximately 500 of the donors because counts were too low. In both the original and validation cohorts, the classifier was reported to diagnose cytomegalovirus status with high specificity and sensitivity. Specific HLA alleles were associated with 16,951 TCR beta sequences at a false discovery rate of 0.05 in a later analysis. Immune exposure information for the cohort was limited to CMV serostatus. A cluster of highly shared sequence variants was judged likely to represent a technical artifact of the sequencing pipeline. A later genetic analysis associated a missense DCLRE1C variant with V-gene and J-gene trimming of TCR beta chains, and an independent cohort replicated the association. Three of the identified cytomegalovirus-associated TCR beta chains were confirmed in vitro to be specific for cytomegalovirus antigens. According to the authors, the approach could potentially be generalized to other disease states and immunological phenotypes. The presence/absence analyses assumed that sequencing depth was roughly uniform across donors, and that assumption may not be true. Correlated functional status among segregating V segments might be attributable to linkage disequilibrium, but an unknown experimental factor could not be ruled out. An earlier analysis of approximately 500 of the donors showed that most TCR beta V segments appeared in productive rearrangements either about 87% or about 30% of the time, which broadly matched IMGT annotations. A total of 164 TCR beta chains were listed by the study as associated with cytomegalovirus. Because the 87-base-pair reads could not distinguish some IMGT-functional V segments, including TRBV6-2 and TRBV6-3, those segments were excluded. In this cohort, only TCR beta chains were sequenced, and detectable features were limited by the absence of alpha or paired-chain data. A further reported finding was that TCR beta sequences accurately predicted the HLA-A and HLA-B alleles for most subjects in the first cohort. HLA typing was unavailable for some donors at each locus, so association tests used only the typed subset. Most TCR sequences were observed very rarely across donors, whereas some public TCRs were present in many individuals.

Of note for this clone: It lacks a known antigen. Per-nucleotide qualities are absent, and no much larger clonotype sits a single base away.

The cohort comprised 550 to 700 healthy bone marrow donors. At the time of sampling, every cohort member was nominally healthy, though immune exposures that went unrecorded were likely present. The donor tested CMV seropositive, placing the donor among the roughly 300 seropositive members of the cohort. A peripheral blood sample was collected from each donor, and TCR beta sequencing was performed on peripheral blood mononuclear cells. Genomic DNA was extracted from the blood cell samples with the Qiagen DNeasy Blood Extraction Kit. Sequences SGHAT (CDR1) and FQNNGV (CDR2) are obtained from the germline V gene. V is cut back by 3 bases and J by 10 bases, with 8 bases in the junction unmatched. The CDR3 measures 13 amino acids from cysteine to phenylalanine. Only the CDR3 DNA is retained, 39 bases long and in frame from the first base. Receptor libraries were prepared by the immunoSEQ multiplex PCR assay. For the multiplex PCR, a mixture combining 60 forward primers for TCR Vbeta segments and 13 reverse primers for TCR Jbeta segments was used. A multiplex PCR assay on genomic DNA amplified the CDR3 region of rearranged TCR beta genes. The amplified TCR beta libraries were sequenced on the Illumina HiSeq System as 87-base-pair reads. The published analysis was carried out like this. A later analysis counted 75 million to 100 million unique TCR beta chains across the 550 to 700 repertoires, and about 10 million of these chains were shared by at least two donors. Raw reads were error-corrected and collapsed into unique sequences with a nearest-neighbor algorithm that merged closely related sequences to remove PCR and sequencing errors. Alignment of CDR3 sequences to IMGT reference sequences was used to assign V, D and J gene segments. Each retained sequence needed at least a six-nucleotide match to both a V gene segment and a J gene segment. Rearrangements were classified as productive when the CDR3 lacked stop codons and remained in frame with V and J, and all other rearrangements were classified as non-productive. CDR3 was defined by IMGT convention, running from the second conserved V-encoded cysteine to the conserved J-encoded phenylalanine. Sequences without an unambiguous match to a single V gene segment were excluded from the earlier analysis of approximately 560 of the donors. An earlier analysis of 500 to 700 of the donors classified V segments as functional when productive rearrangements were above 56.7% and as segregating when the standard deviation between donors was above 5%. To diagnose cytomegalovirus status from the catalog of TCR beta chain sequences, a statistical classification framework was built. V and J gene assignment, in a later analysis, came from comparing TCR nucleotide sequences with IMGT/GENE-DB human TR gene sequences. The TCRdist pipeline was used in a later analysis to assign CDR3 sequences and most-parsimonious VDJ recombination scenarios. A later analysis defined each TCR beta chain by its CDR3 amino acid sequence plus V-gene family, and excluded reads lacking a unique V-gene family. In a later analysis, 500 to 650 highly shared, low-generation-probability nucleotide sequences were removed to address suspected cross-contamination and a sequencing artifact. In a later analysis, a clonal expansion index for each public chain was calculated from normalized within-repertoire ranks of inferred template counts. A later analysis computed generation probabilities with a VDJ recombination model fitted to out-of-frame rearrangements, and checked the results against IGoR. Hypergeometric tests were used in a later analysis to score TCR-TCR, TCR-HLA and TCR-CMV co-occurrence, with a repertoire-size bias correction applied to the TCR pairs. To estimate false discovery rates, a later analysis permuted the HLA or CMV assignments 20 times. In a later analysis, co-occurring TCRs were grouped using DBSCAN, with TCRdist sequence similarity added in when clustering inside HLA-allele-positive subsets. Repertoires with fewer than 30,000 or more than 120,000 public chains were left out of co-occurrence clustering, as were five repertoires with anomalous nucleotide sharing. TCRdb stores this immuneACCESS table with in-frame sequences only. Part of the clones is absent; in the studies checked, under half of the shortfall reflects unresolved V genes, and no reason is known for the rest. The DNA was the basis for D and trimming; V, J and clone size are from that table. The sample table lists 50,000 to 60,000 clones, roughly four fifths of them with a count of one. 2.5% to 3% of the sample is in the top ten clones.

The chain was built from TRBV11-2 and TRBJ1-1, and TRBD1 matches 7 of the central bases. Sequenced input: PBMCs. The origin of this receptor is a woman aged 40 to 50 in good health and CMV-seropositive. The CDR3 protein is CASSLAGGWGAFF. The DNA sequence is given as TGTGCCAGCAGCTTGGCAGGGGGTTGGGGAGCTTTCTTT.